A selection of T cell receptor beta chains follows, all from one sample in a study of cytomegalovirus exposure and HLA in healthy donors. TCRdb's copy holds only in-frame clones and misses some; the assay was immunoSEQ multiplex PCR. The sample includes around 300,000 clones, 80% to 90% of them seen just once. Sequencing input: PBMCs. These receptors all stem from a woman aged 18-29 years in good health and CMV-seronegative. The CDR3 runs from the conserved cysteine through the conserved F or W. The D gene is left open where the match is weak. The size of a clone is reported for some rows only, either as once, few or many, or as a class for expanded clones.

>TRBD2|TRBJ2-5|-|TRBV6-5
TGTGCCAGCAGCCTGACTAGCGGCCAAGAGACCCAGTACTTC
CASSLTSGQETQYF
>TRBD1|TRBJ1-3|-|TRBV6-5
TGTGCCAGCAGTTACTCAGGACAGGAGTTGCACACCATATATTTT
CASSYSGQELHTIYF
>TRBD1|TRBJ2-2|-|TRBV29-1
TGCAGCGTTGAAACAGGGGCGAACACCGGGGAGCTGTTTTTT
CSVETGANTGELFF
>-|TRBJ1-2|-|TRBV28
TGTGCCAGCAGTTTATTTTCCGCGGGGGAGAGCTTTCATTCCTATGGCTACACCTTC
CASSLFSAGESFHSYGYTF
>-|TRBJ2-1|-|TRBV6-6
TGTGCCAGCACCTACAAAAGCGGAAACTCCTACAATGAGCAGTTCTTC
CASTYKSGNSYNEQFF
>-|TRBJ2-6|-|TRBV18
TGTGCCAGCTCATCAGGGTCTGGGGCCAACGTCCTGACTTTC
CASSSGSGANVLTF
>TRBD1|TRBJ1-2|-|TRBV11-2
TGTGCCAGCAGCTCATCAGGGGGACAGGGCGTCTATGGCTACACCTTC
CASSSSGGQGVYGYTF
>-|TRBJ2-7|-|TRBV6-1
TGTGCCAGCAGTGATCCCCGATCGACAGCGATTCGGGTGGGGGAGCAGTACTTC
CASSDPRSTAIRVGEQYF
>TRBD2|TRBJ2-3|-|TRBV6-5
TGTGCCAGCCGACGCACGGGGGGGACCACAGATACGCAGTATTTT
CASRRTGGTTDTQYF
>-|TRBJ2-1|once|TRBV4-3
TGCGCCAGCAGCCAAGATCCTTTTAACAATGAGCAGTTCTTC
CASSQDPFNNEQFF
>TRBD1|TRBJ2-5|-|TRBV18
TGTGCCAGCTCACCCCGGGACAGTGGGGAGACCCAGTACTTC
CASSPRDSGETQYF
>-|TRBJ2-7|-|TRBV2
TGTGCCAGCAGGGTCGCCGGGACATTCGCCTACGAGCAGTACTTC
CASRVAGTFAYEQYF
>-|TRBJ2-3|-|TRBV4-3
TGCGCCAGCAGCCAAGGGACTGGAATCACAGATACGCAGTATTTT
CASSQGTGITDTQYF
>TRBD1|TRBJ1-2|-|TRBV5-6
TGTGCCAGCAGCCCATTGACAGGGGAGGTTCGAGGCTACACCTTC
CASSPLTGEVRGYTF
>-|TRBJ1-4|-|TRBV30
TGTGCCTGGAGTGTAAGGGGAAAACTGTTTTTT
CAWSVRGKLFF
>-|TRBJ1-6|-|TRBV11-2
TGTGCCAGCAGCTTAATGAGGACGGGGAGGAATTCACCCCTCCACTTT
CASSLMRTGRNSPLHF
>-|TRBJ1-1|-|TRBV14
TGTGCCAGCAGCCAAGTGAGGGCCGCTGAAGCTTTCTTT
CASSQVRAAEAFF
>TRBD2|TRBJ2-3|-|TRBV4-1
TGCGCCAGCAGCCAAGGCCCTAGCGGCCCCCCCACAGATACGCAGTATTTT
CASSQGPSGPPTDTQYF
>-|TRBJ1-1|-|TRBV10-3
TGTGCCATCATTGCGGCTCCCGACACTGAAGCTTTCTTT
CAIIAAPDTEAFF
>-|TRBJ1-4|-|TRBV5-1
TGCGCCAGCAGCCCCCTTTTACTTAATGAAAAACTGTTTTTT
CASSPLLLNEKLFF